The next 5 T cell receptor beta chains were all read from a single sample in a study of Graves' ophthalmopathy and Graves' hyperthyroidism. Scientists amplified the TCR beta CDR3 regions from RNA transcripts. Second-round multiplex PCR followed a first-round RT-PCR using HTBI primers. One entry per CDR3 protein, called by TCRdb with MiXCR from the multiplex PCR reads. The sample gives about 220,000 distinct CDR3 sequences, 20% to 25% of which show up once; roughly 39% is in the top ten. Material: peripheral blood. The source of these receptors is a woman aged 45-65 years with Graves' ophthalmopathy.

This clonotype was detected many times. The chain couples TRBV12-5 to TRBJ1-2; D is unresolved. Trimming took off 5 bases at V and 4 bases at J, with 8 bases between the two ends. This CDR3 contains 12 residues. Per the germline V gene, CDR1 is LGHNT and CDR2 is FRNRAP. CDR3 protein: CASGINTYGYTF. The CDR3 nucleotides read TGTGCTAGTGGTATCAACACCTATGGCTACACCTTC.

A word on this clonotype: This may be a read error: a much more frequent sequence differs by one nucleotide. The chain recombines TRBV6-5 with TRBJ2-2, with TRBD2 matching 8 bases. This CDR3 has 14 amino acids. CDR1 is MNHEY and CDR2 is SVGAGI in the germline V gene. The DNA for the CDR3 is TGTGCCAGCAGTTACCGCGGGAGGACCGAGGAGCTGTTTTTT. Protein sequence: CASSYRGRTEELFF.

This clonotype was recorded at least ten times. The V and J genes are TRBV28 and TRBJ2-5; D ambiguous. Trimming removed 3 bases from V and 5 bases from J, with 7 bases in between. Germline V gene sequence: CDR1 MDHEN, CDR2 SYDVKM. The CDR3 spans 12 residues. The CDR3 region is CASSLFLETQYF. The CDR3 DNA reads as TGTGCCAGCAGTTTGTTTCTTGAGACCCAGTACTTC.

Worth noting for this clonotype: One end of the junction is discordant with germline, which a read error may explain. The chain joins TRBV11-3 to TRBJ1-5, with D tentatively TRBD1 (6 bases). Germline CDR1 reads SGHNT; CDR2 reads YENEEA. This CDR3 has 15 residues. The chain's CDR3 is CASSLGGDSNQPQHF. The CDR3 region has the DNA TGTGCCAGCAGTTTAGGGGGAGACAGCAATCAGCCCCAGCATTTT.

This clonotype was counted many times. The chain joins TRBV12-3 or TRBV12-4 to TRBJ1-5; D gene uncertain. Trimming cost V 6 bases and J 2 bases, with 14 bases left between them. The CDR3 extends over 15 amino acids. The CDR3, as DNA: TGTGCCAGCAGACTTTCTAATTATGGCAATCAGCCCCAGCATTTT. This gives the protein CASRLSNYGNQPQHF.